A single sample gave rise to the 7 T cell receptor beta chains below, sequenced in a study of identical twins. TCRdb used MiXCR to reprocess the 5' RACE reads, holding one entry per CDR3 protein. The repertoire holds roughly 720,000 distinct CDR3 sequences, with 15% to 20% as singletons. These data also featured in a second study, about T cells expressing NK-cell markers.

Sequenced: PBMCs. Receptors originate from a woman younger than 35 in good health.

This clonotype was seen a handful of times. The genes are TRBV15 and TRBJ2-3, with TRBD2 matching 8 bases. The CDR3 covers 15 residues. The ends lost 1 base at V and 4 bases at J; junction bases unmatched: 4. Germline V gives CDR1 LNHNV, CDR2 YYDKDF (reference sequence). The CDR3 here is CATSRGAGVADTQYF. CDR3 nucleotides: TGTGCCACCAGCAGAGGAGCGGGAGTGGCAGATACGCAGTATTTT.

In its sample, this clonotype was seen a few times. The rearrangement joins TRBV20-1 to TRBJ1-3, with D unclear. V lost 4 bases to trimming and J lost 0 bases, with 4 bases between them. CDR3 length: 12 amino acids. Per germline, CDR1 DFQATT and CDR2 SNEGSKA (reference sequence). CDR3 amino acids: CSAKGSGNTIYF. The DNA of the CDR3 is TGCAGTGCTAAAGGCTCTGGAAACACCATATATTTT.

This chain uses TRBV7-2 with TRBJ2-2; 9 bases map to TRBD2. The CDR3 is 16 residues long. Germline CDR1 SGHTA, CDR2 FQGNSA. With V trimmed by 2 bases and J by 7 bases, 8 bases remained unmatched. CDR3 loop: CASSLLAGGRFGELFF. CDR3 sequence (DNA): TGTGCCAGCAGCTTATTGGCGGGGGGGCGGTTCGGGGAGCTGTTTTTT. The full variable domain, in which reference TRBV7-2 and TRBJ2-2 provide the parts outside the CDR3, is GAGVSQSPSNKVTEKGKDVELRCDPISGHTALYWYRQSLGQGLEFLIYFQGNSAPDKSGLPSDRFSAERTGGSVSTLTIQRTQQEDSAVYLCASSLLAGGRFGELFFGEGSRLTVL.

Regarding this clonotype: The junction departs from the called germline gene at one end, perhaps through a read error. The chain employs TRBV20-1 and TRBJ1-3; D perhaps matches TRBD1 (6 bases). This CDR3 is built from 14 residues. CDR1 and CDR2 (germline): DFQATT, SNEGSKA (reference sequence). CDR3 region: CSARGGRGGNTIYF. CDR3 bases: TGCAGTGCGAGAGGGGGGCGGGGAGGAAACACCATATATTTT.

This sequence joins TRBV7-9 and TRBJ2-1; 8 bases line up with TRBD1. The junction had 12 bases not matched to a gene; V was cut back by 5 bases and J by 6 bases. The germline V gene encodes CDR1 SEHNR and CDR2 FQNEAQ (reference sequence). This CDR3 spans 16 amino acids. The CDR3 reads CASSPGQVVRTNEQFF. Here the CDR3 DNA reads TGTGCCAGCAGCCCGGGACAGGTGGTAAGGACCAATGAGCAGTTCTTC.

The J gene is TRBJ2-2, the V gene TRBV12-3 or TRBV12-4, with D uncertain. V was clipped by 6 bases and J by 3 bases, with 11 bases between them. This CDR3 is built from 14 residues. DNA of the CDR3: TGTGCCAGCAGCCCGGACGGATACACCGGGGAGCTGTTTTTT. Amino acids: CASSPDGYTGELFF.

CDR3 residues: CSVELAGAGSYNEQFF. Here the CDR3 DNA reads TGCAGCGTTGAACTAGCGGGAGCAGGGTCCTACAATGAGCAGTTCTTC. The V and J genes are TRBV29-1 and TRBJ2-1; 10 nucleotides line up with TRBD2. V trimming: 2 bases; J trimming: 1 base; junction bases outside the gene matches: 5. The CDR3 has 16 amino acids. CDR1 and CDR2 (germline): SQVTM, ANQGSEA.